The 10 T cell receptor beta chains given below trace back to one sample, sequenced in a study of identical twins. MiXCR, run by TCRdb on the 5' RACE reads, gives a single entry per CDR3 protein. The sample holds some 500,000 distinct CDR3 sequences, approximately 15% seen once. The sample also formed part of further work on yellow fever vaccine responses in identical twins.

Material for sequencing was CD4+ T cells sorted from blood. Receptors originate from a woman under 30 in good health.

This chain links TRBV4-1 with TRBJ2-7; TRBD1 aligns across 8 bases. With V trimmed by 3 bases and J by 3 bases, 7 bases remained unmatched. CDR1 is MGHRA, CDR2 YSYEKL, per germline. The CDR3 is 15 amino acids. CDR3 DNA sequence: TGCGCCAGCAGCCAGGCGGACAGGGCGGGCTACGAGCAGTACTTC. Residues: CASSQADRAGYEQYF.

This clonotype has only one observation. The genes are TRBV9 and TRBJ2-2, with a tentative D call TRBD1 (6 bases). Trimming removed 3 bases at V and 8 bases at J, with 14 bases between. Germline V gene sequence: CDR1 SGDLS, CDR2 YYNGEE. The CDR3 is made up of 14 amino acids. Written as DNA, the CDR3 is TGTGCCAGCAGCGAAGGAAGCCAGGGGGGGGAGCTGTTTTTT. Translated: CASSEGSQGGELFF.

The chain links TRBV6-2 or TRBV6-3 to TRBJ1-1; D is undetermined. V shed 2 bases and J shed 4 bases, with 17 bases lying between them. The CDR3 runs to 16 residues. The germline V gene encodes CDR1 MNHEY and CDR2 SVGEGT. CDR3 in amino acids: CASSYPVLALGTEAFF. The CDR3 DNA sequence: TGTGCCAGCAGTTACCCCGTCTTGGCCTTGGGCACTGAAGCTTTCTTT.

The rearrangement uses TRBV3-1 and TRBJ2-5, with TRBD1 matching 8 bases. CDR3 length equals 15 residues. V was clipped by 7 bases and J by 2 bases; unmatched bases: 9. Germline CDR1 is LGHDT and CDR2 is YNNKEL (reference sequence). CDR3 loop: CASNPDRGGQETQYF. The CDR3 nucleotides are TGTGCCAGCAACCCTGACAGGGGCGGTCAAGAGACCCAGTACTTC.

This CDR3 is CASSLLSGPNQPQHF. The CDR3 region has the DNA TGCGCCAGCAGCTTGCTTTCAGGGCCCAATCAGCCCCAGCATTTT. V gene TRBV5-1 combines with J gene TRBJ1-5; a possible D gene is TRBD1 (5 bases). The CDR3 contains 15 residues. V lost 1 base to trimming and J lost 3 bases, with 11 bases between them. Looked up from germline, CDR1 is SGHRS and CDR2 is YFSETQ.

This chain joins TRBV24-1 and TRBJ2-2; 7 bases line up with TRBD2. The CDR3 spans 17 residues. Looked up from germline, CDR1 is KGHDR and CDR2 is SFDVKD. Germline trimming cut 1 base from V and 2 bases from J; bases unmatched to any gene: 6. The CDR3 sequence: CATSDLASGANTGELFF. CDR3 DNA: TGTGCCACCAGTGATTTAGCTAGCGGAGCCAACACCGGGGAGCTGTTTTTT.

This clonotype has only a few counts. The CDR3 bases are TGTGCCAGCAGCATCGAACCGGGACAGCTGCCTTACGAGCAGTACTTC. This gives the protein CASSIEPGQLPYEQYF. V usage is TRBV11-2 and J usage is TRBJ2-7; 7 positions match TRBD1. The trim removed 5 bases at V and 4 bases at J, leaving 14 bases unmatched. Looked up from germline, CDR1 is SGHAT and CDR2 is FQNNGV. CDR3 length equals 16 residues.

In the case of this clonotype: The junction departs from the called germline gene at one end, perhaps through a read error. The chain recombines TRBV20-1 with TRBJ2-1; no clear D gene. Germline lookup yields CDR1 DFQATT and CDR2 SNEGSKA (reference sequence). The CDR3 spans 16 residues. CDR3 nucleotides: TGCTGTGCGCTTCGACGCACAGCCTCTTCCTACAATGAGCAGTTCTTC. Translated, it gives CCALRRTASSYNEQFF.

The CDR3 DNA reads as TGTGCCAGCAGTCCAAACTACGTAACTGAAGCTTTCTTT. Translation: CASSPNYVTEAFF. The rearrangement links TRBV6-6 to TRBJ1-1; D remains ambiguous. Germline V CDR1 and CDR2: MNHNY, SVGAGI (reference sequence). The CDR3 runs 13 residues. V lost 5 bases, J lost 5 bases, and 12 bases lay in between.

This chain joins TRBV3-1 and TRBJ1-2; 9 positions agree with TRBD1. The CDR3 consists of 15 residues. Germline-derived CDR1 and CDR2 are LGHDT and YNNKEL (reference sequence). V lost 4 bases to trimming and J lost 4 bases; unmatched junction nucleotides: 7. CDR3: CASSLGRDRVYGYTF. The DNA of the CDR3 is TGTGCCAGCAGCCTAGGCCGGGACAGGGTCTATGGCTACACCTTC.